This T cell receptor beta chain was found in a study of post-analysis software for immune sequencing data. Incorporated into the TCR beta cDNA libraries were unique molecular identifiers, which served to reduce PCR and sequencing biases. TCRdb re-called the PCR reads through MiXCR, storing one row per CDR3 protein. The table shows roughly 870,000 distinct CDR3 sequences, with approximately 53% occurring only once. Sequenced: blood. The TCR originated in a girl aged 10-17 years with multiple sclerosis.

The CDR3 loop is CASSADRNTEAFF. Written as DNA, the CDR3 is TGTGCCAGCAGCGCCGACAGGAACACTGAAGCTTTCTTT. The gene calls are TRBV7-9 and TRBJ1-1, with a possible D match to TRBD1 (5 bases). The V end was cut by 5 bases, the J end by 1 base, with 8 bases between. This CDR3 comprises 13 residues. The germline V gene has CDR1 SEHNR and CDR2 FQNEAQ (reference sequence). The full variable domain, completed using reference TRBV7-9 and TRBJ1-1, is DTGVSQNPRHKITKRGQNVTFRCDPISEHNRLYWYRQTLGQGPEFLTYFQNEAQLEKSRLLSDRFSAERPKGSFSTLEIQRTEQGDSAMYLCASSADRNTEAFFGQGTRLTVV.